The present TCR beta chain was sequenced within a study of spatial heterogeneity in lung cancer. Looking at the study overall: Within raw reads, each unique TCR and UMI combination appeared on average more than ten times. Findings and limits, study-wide: Circulating ubiquitous expanded tumor TCRs were observed more frequently at resection than at follow-up.

With regard to this clonotype: The antigen is undetermined. Possible read error: a much larger clone is one base away.

Time point described: blood at routine non-recurrence follow-up after resection. CDR1 and CDR2 from the germline V gene are SGHAT and FQNNGV. The CDR3 is 12 amino acids. Every cDNA TCR molecule received its own unique molecular identifier. TCRdb redid the calling of the 5' RACE reads with MiXCR, one entry per CDR3 protein. The sample contains more than 40,000 distinct CDR3 sequences, approximately 22% of which appear only once. The J gene is TRBJ1-5, the V gene TRBV11-2; D gene ambiguous. The sequencing here drew on PBMCs, taken at follow-up. This sequence was found in a female donor with early-stage non-small cell lung cancer. The CDR3 DNA follows: TGTGACAGCAGCTTAGAAAACCAGCCCCAGCATTTT. Its protein is CDSSLENQPQHF.